These 14 T cell receptor beta chains originate from one sample sequenced in a study of cytomegalovirus exposure and HLA in healthy donors (dated 2017 in TCRdb). Receptor libraries were prepared by the immunoSEQ multiplex PCR assay. The immuneACCESS repertoire file appears here via TCRdb, limited to in-frame rearrangements. These files lack a portion of the clones; in checked studies, under half of the deficit traces to unresolved V genes, and the cause of the others is not known. The sample contains fewer than 130,000 clones, roughly 87% of them found a single time. The ten largest make up 1.9% of the sample. The sample taken for sequencing was PBMCs. Source of these receptors: a woman aged 18-29 years in good health and CMV-seronegative.

The rearrangement joins TRBV6-5 to TRBJ2-7, with 8 bases matching TRBD1. V was clipped by 4 bases and J by 5 bases; unmatched bases: 13. This CDR3 is 16 amino acids long. Germline V gene lookup returns CDR1 MNHEY and CDR2 SVGAGI. The CDR3 sequence: CASSWGPGGATDEQYF. CDR3 nucleotides: TGTGCCAGCAGTTGGGGCCCAGGGGGCGCCACCGACGAGCAGTACTTC.

This clone was counted only a few times. The chain links TRBV28 to TRBJ2-7, with 10 bases lining up with TRBD1. The CDR3 has 14 amino acids. V was pared by 4 bases and J by 5 bases, with 5 bases of the junction left unmatched. The germline V gene encodes CDR1 MDHEN and CDR2 SYDVKM. This chain's CDR3 is CASSSRQGADEQYF. Written as DNA, the CDR3 is TGTGCCAGCAGTTCCCGACAGGGGGCGGACGAGCAGTACTTC.

This chain links TRBV6-1 with TRBJ2-6; 8 bases match TRBD1. The CDR3 is 15 amino acids. CDR1 is MNHNS and CDR2 is SASEGT in the germline V gene. Trimming removed 4 bases from V and 2 bases from J; junction bases left unmatched: 1. In DNA form, the CDR3 reads TGTGCCAGCAGTGTACAGGGGGCTGGGGCCAACGTCCTGACTTTC. Protein: CASSVQGAGANVLTF.

This clone appeared a single time. The chain employs TRBV28 and TRBJ2-7; 10 bases line up with TRBD2. CDR1 MDHEN and CDR2 SYDVKM come from the germline V gene. The V segment lost 5 bases and the J segment 9 bases; nucleotides outside the gene matches: 13. The CDR3 length is 15 residues. The CDR3 DNA follows: TGTGCCAGCAGTCTCCTAGCGGGAGTCCATGAGGTGCAGTACTTC. Its translation is CASSLLAGVHEVQYF.

This clone was seen a single time. The chain couples TRBV7-2 to TRBJ2-1; 12 bases map to TRBD2. Trimming removed 5 bases from V and 7 bases from J; junction bases left unmatched: 3. CDR3 size: 14 residues. Germline CDR1 SGHTA, CDR2 FQGNSA. For the CDR3, the DNA is TGTGCCAGCAGCCCTAGCGGGGGGGCGAATGAGCAGTTCTTC. This sequence encodes CASSPSGGANEQFF.

This chain's CDR3 is CASRRDGAGEQYF. CDR3 in DNA: TGTGCCAGCCGGAGGGACGGCGCGGGCGAGCAGTACTTC. V gene TRBV6-5 combines with J gene TRBJ2-7; D may be TRBD2 (6 bases). This CDR3 has 13 residues. In germline, CDR1 is MNHEY, CDR2 SVGAGI. V was clipped by 8 bases and J by 6 bases, with 17 bases between them.

This clone is a singleton in its sample. The V and J genes are TRBV7-2 and TRBJ1-2; possible D gene TRBD1, 5 bases. Germline CDR1 SGHTA, CDR2 FQGNSA. V was shortened by 3 bases and J by 6 bases, with 11 bases between the two germline ends. The CDR3 has 13 amino acids. CDR3 sequence reads: CASSLRQTDGYTF. The CDR3 DNA reads as TGTGCCAGCAGCTTGAGACAGACCGATGGCTACACCTTC.

The chain combines TRBV6-1 with TRBJ2-7; TRBD2 is a possible D gene (5 bases). Trimming cost V 1 base and J 4 bases, with 17 bases left between them. Per germline, CDR1 MNHNS and CDR2 SASEGT. This CDR3 is built from 16 residues. The DNA for the CDR3 is TGTGCCAGCAGTGAAGGTTCGGGGTCGGCCTCTTACGAGCAGTACTTC. Its protein is CASSEGSGSASYEQYF.

V and J are TRBV2 and TRBJ2-2; D call uncertain. Trimming shortened V by 7 bases and J by 2 bases, and 5 bases separated the two germline ends. This CDR3 is built from 12 residues. Germline lookup yields CDR1 SNHLY and CDR2 FYNNEI. The CDR3 region has the DNA TGTGCCAGCACCATCAACACCGGGGAGCTGTTTTTT. It specifies CASTINTGELFF.

The genes are TRBV10-1 and TRBJ2-7; 10 nucleotides line up with TRBD2. There are 15 residues in the CDR3. Looked up from germline, CDR1 is WNHNN and CDR2 is SYGVQD (reference sequence). J lost 3 bases, V lost 4 bases, and 6 bases had no gene match. CDR3 nucleotides: TGCGCCAGCAGTGGGCAGCGGGGGGGGATCTACGAGCAGTACTTC. Translation: CASSGQRGGIYEQYF.

The rearrangement uses TRBV2 and TRBJ2-1; weak D call: TRBD2 (6 bases). Germline assignment: CDR1 SNHLY and CDR2 FYNNEI. The CDR3 has 14 amino acids. V lost 6 bases and J 5 bases, leaving 14 bases between the germline ends. The CDR3 here is CASSVRDLNNEQFF. The CDR3 region has the DNA TGTGCCAGCAGCGTCCGGGACTTAAACAATGAGCAGTTCTTC.

The chain is built from TRBV13 and TRBJ2-4; TRBD1 is a possible D gene (5 bases). V gave up 4 bases and J gave up 0 bases, with 13 bases separating them. The CDR3 totals 16 residues. The germline CDR1 and CDR2 sequences are PRHDT and FYEKMQ (reference sequence). The CDR3 protein is CASSYKQVLAKNIQYF. CDR3 nucleotide sequence: TGTGCCAGCAGCTATAAACAGGTTCTAGCCAAAAACATTCAGTACTTC.

This chain connects TRBV28 to TRBJ2-5, with D perhaps matching TRBD2 (7 bases). The V gene's germline CDR1 is MDHEN and CDR2 SYDVKM. The CDR3 sequence is 15 residues long. Trimming left V 5 bases short and J 5 bases short, with 18 bases between. The chain's CDR3 is CASSPRGGAGETQYF. DNA for the CDR3: TGTGCCAGCAGTCCCAGAGGGGGGGCAGGGGAGACCCAGTACTTC.

The chain combines TRBV7-9 with TRBJ1-4; 7 bases agree with TRBD1. This CDR3 spans 14 amino acids. V lost 1 base to trimming and J lost 7 bases; unmatched junction nucleotides: 3. Germline loops: CDR1 SEHNR, CDR2 FQNEAQ (reference sequence). For the CDR3, the DNA is TGTGCCAGCAGCTTAGGAAGGGGGCGTGAAAAACTGTTTTTT. This codes for CASSLGRGREKLFF. Filled out from reference TRBV7-9 and TRBJ1-4, the complete variable domain reads DTGVSQNPRHKITKRGQNVTFRCDPISEHNRLYWYRQTLGQGPEFLTYFQNEAQLEKSRLLSDRFSAERPKGSFSTLEIQRTEQGDSAMYLCASSLGRGREKLFFGSGTQLSVL.